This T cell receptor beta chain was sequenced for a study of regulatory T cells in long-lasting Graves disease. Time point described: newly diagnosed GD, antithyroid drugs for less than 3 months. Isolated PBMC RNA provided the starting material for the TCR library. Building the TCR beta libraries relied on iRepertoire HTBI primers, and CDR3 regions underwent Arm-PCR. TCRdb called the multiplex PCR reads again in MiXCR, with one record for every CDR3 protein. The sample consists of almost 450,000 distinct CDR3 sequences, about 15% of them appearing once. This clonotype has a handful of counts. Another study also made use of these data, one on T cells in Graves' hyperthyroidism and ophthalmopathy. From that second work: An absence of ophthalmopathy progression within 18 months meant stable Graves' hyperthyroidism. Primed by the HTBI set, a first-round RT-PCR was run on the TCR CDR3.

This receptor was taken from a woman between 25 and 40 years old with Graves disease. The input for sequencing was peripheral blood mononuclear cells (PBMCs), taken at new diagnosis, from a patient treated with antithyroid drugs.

As DNA, the CDR3 is TGTGCCTCCTCCCGGGGGGCAAGTAATTCACCCCTCCACTTT. Protein product: CASSRGASNSPLHF. This chain connects TRBV2 to TRBJ1-6; a weak D match, TRBD1 (6 bases). The CDR3 extends over 14 amino acids. Germline V gene sequence: CDR1 SNHLY, CDR2 FYNNEI. Trimming removed 11 bases from V and 6 bases from J, with 17 bases in between.